These 5 T cell receptor beta chains came from one sample sequenced in a study of blood T cell repertoires in COVID-19. Some clones are missing from TCRdb's copy, which holds only in-frame ones; the method was immunoSEQ multiplex PCR. The repertoire has approximately 77,000 clones, 75% to 85% of them found once; the top ten carry 8.5% to 10%. The material sequenced was peripheral blood. The receptor set was obtained from a man over 45 with COVID-19, enrolled during active disease.

This clone is a singleton in its sample. The V call is TRBV15, the J call TRBJ1-2; tentatively, D is TRBD1 (6 bases). V lost 2 bases and J 7 bases, leaving 11 bases between the germline ends. Germline V CDR1 and CDR2: LNHNV, YYDKDF (reference sequence). The CDR3 loop spans 13 amino acids. Written as DNA, the CDR3 is TGTGCCACCAGCAGACAGGGGTCGAGTGGCTACACCTTC. Protein product: CATSRQGSSGYTF.

The chain carries TRBV29-1 and TRBJ1-1; D not certain. The germline gives CDR1 SQVTM, CDR2 ANQGSEA. Between the trimmed V and J ends, which lost 5 bases and 11 bases, there was a span of 12 bases. CDR3 size: 10 residues. The CDR3 bases are TGCAGCGTTTTTCACTTGGGCGCTTTCTTT. Its translation is CSVFHLGAFF.

This chain uses TRBV6-6 with TRBJ2-7, with TRBD2 matching 10 bases. CDR1 and CDR2 from the germline V gene are MNHNY and SVGAGI (reference sequence). The CDR3 contains 16 residues. With 5 bases clipped from V and 2 bases from J, the junction kept 9 bases outside the gene matches. This CDR3 reads CASSTPSGSGTYEQYF. In DNA, the CDR3 is TGTGCCAGCAGTACCCCTAGCGGGAGTGGAACCTACGAGCAGTACTTC.

The genes are TRBV9 and TRBJ1-2, with 9 bases aligning to TRBD1. Germline V CDR1 and CDR2: SGDLS, YYNGEE. The CDR3 has 15 residues. Trimming at V came to 0 bases and at J to 5 bases, leaving 5 bases not matched to a gene. CDR3 in DNA: TGTGCCAGCAGCGTAGCTGGACAGGGGCGGTATGGCTACACCTTC. Residues: CASSVAGQGRYGYTF.

This clone was observed a handful of times. This chain connects TRBV5-6 to TRBJ2-7, with 14 bases matching TRBD2. The germline CDR1 and CDR2 sequences are SGHDT and YYEEEE. The CDR3 loop spans 17 amino acids. The J segment lost 3 bases and the V segment lost 4 bases, leaving 9 bases of the junction unmatched. CDR3: CASSIGLAGGWGYEQYF. In nucleotides, the CDR3 is TGTGCCAGCAGCATCGGACTAGCGGGAGGATGGGGCTACGAGCAGTACTTC.